The following is a TCR beta chain sequence with its context. Its antigen is still unknown. V gave up 6 bases and J gave up 4 bases, with 3 bases separating them. CDR1 SGHVS and CDR2 FNYEAQ come from the germline V gene. The CDR3 consists of 11 residues. TCRdb keeps only in-frame clones here, not all; method: immunoSEQ multiplex PCR. Of tens of thousands of clones listed, 75% to 90% were seen once; the top ten hold about 15%. This entry is derived from a study of PD-1 blockade in classical Hodgkin lymphoma. Findings and limits, study-wide: Before treatment, complete responders showed about the same diversity as newly diagnosed patients.

With no exception, relapse followed autologous stem cell transplantation in all patients, and brentuximab vedotin exposure varied. Each best response was a complete response, a partial response or progressive disease. The chain links TRBV7-6 to TRBJ1-4; D remains unclear. Sequenced here: peripheral blood mononuclear cells (PBMCs), sampled at baseline. This TCR was sampled from a human donor with classical Hodgkin lymphoma. CDR3 sequence reads: CASRNNEKLFF. In DNA, the CDR3 is TGTGCCAGCAGAAATAATGAAAAACTGTTTTTT.